This T cell receptor (beta chain) was documented in a study of blood T cells in healthy people across ages (dated by TCRdb to about 2015). Looking at the study overall: In model experiments, template switching captured roughly one uniquely barcoded TCR beta cDNA molecule for every two T cells. Age-related changes in TCR beta repertoire diversity were measured in the study by deep sequencing normalized with unique cDNA molecular identifiers. The donors were divided into four age groups: young (average around 17 years), middle-aged (approximately 39), aged (approximately 59) and long-lived (around 80). Donors of different ages were randomly distributed across sequencing lanes to avoid experimental bias. For two donors (one aged 18 to 29 and one aged 80 or older), the study analyzed two additional independent replicas of 1 million unique cDNA reads from the same blood draw.

The donors were about 40 Caucasian individuals from Russia, aged roughly 6 to 90 years, who were systemically healthy. Each donor gave 8 to 10 milliliters of peripheral blood, collected into EDTA-treated Vacutainer tubes. PBMCs were isolated by Ficoll-Paque density-gradient centrifugation, with at least 7 million obtained per sample. Total RNA, at least 6 micrograms per sample, was extracted from PBMCs with Trizol reagent. The percentages of naive CD45RAhigh/CD27high T cells were determined by flow cytometry on a PBMC aliquot from every donor. Based on the germline V gene, the CDR1 and CDR2 sequences are SGHTA and FQGNSA. The CDR3 spans 12 residues, from the cysteine through the phenylalanine. Only the CDR3 DNA is retained, 36 bases long and in frame from the first base. The library was generated by 5' RACE. For sequencing, an Illumina HiSeq 2500 was employed. A second roughly 7 to 11 cycle PCR used a sample-barcoded 5' primer and a J-beta primer mix. Each TCR beta cDNA molecule received a unique molecular identifier from a template-switch 5' adaptor carrying 12 random nucleotides. Each sample yielded at least 3 million CDR3-containing paired-end reads. All of the RNA was converted into first-strand cDNA using the Mint cDNA synthesis kit, with a TRBC-specific oligonucleotide serving as the primer. After uracil-DNA glycosylase treatment, a first 18-cycle PCR used universal primers M1SS and BC2_uni_R on all cDNA. Per the original workflow: For normalization, 1 million high-quality reads were randomly selected from each sample, with every read carrying a distinct molecular identifier. Instead of being binned into consensus sequences, reads that shared molecular identifiers were thrown out. MiTCR, run with a Q25 quality threshold and the strictest error-elimination algorithm, handled CDR3 identification, clonotype clustering and error correction. A nonparametric unseen species model with Euler transformation was used to estimate lower-bound total TCR beta diversity. The raw public reads went through TCRdb reprocessing: fastp at Q25, MiXCR clone calling, in-frame beta chains kept. Rows with one shared CDR3 protein collapse into an entry with the most common genes and DNA. These V and J calls originate from TCRdb's pipeline instead of the authors' own analysis. In all, the sample holds some 690,000 distinct CDR3 sequences, and about 20% of those were seen once. In total, the top ten clones hold about 20% of the sample.

This clonotype was detected a few times. Its antigen target is currently unknown. At one end the junction does not follow the germline gene, possibly because of a read error. Overall study outcomes, separate from this receptor: There was a strong correlation between observed TCR beta diversity and the percentage of naive T cells measured by flow cytometry. The CMV infection status of donors was not known, potentially confounding age-related changes in expanded clonotypes. Since profiling was done on bulk unsorted PBMCs, naive and antigen-experienced compartments could not be conclusively compared. Estimates of total diversity based on one million sequenced T cells were regarded as lower bounds and as underestimates. Compared with the aged group, the long-lived group had more naive CD4+ T cells, fewer expanded clones and increased TCR diversity, suggesting age selection. As age increased, observed TCR beta diversity per million T cells dropped in a roughly linear way, and a significant reduction was already evident by age 40.

The chain was built from TRBV7-2 and TRBJ2-3, with the D segment identity uncertain. The specimen sequenced was blood. This receptor was obtained from a man between 65 and 85 years old in good health. The bases are TGTGCCAGCAGCTTAGCTGGCACAAGGTCGCATTTT. Its protein reads: CASSLAGTRSHF.